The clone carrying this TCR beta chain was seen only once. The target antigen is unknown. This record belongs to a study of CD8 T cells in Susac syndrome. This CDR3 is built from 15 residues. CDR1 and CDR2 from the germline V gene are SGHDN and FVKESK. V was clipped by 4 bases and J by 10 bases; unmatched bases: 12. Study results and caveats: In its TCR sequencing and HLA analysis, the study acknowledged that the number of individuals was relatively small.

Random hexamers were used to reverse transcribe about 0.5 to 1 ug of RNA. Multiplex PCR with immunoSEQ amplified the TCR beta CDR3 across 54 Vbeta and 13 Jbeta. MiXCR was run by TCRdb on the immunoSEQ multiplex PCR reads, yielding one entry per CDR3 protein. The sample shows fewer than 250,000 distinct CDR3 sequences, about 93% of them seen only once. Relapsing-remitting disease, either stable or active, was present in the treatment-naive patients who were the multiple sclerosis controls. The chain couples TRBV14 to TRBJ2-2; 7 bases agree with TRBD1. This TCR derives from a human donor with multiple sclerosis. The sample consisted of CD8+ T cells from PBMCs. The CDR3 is CASSPRGQWDLELFF. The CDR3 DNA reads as TGTGCCAGCAGCCCAAGGGGACAGTGGGATCTGGAGCTGTTTTTT.